One and the same sample provided the 31 T cell receptor beta chains below, sequenced in a study of PD-1 blockade in classical Hodgkin lymphoma. Time point described: cycle 4 day 1 (C4D1), after less than seven weeks of nivolumab. Relapse after autologous stem cell transplantation occurred in every patient, and brentuximab vedotin exposure varied. Thawed PBMCs were the source of CD8+ T cells, obtained through magnetic negative selection. Clones were sequenced by immunoSEQ multiplex PCR, and TCRdb holds only the in-frame ones, with some missing. The table lists 2,500 or so clones, roughly three quarters of them singletons. The sequenced sample was CD8+ T cells from blood, obtained before the fourth cycle of nivolumab. Every receptor here comes from a human donor with classical Hodgkin lymphoma.

By share of the sample, this clone is medium-sized. The chain links TRBV5-1 to TRBJ2-1, with 8 bases that match TRBD1. This CDR3 is 17 amino acids long. Per germline, CDR1 SGHRS and CDR2 YFSETQ. V shed 4 bases, J shed 8 bases, and the junction held 17 bases outside the gene matches. The CDR3 DNA follows: TGCGCCAGCAGCCAAACTTCGGACAGGGCCCCCCAGGATGAGCAGTTCTTC. Amino acid sequence: CASSQTSDRAPQDEQFF.

This chain uses TRBV28 with TRBJ2-3; 8 nucleotides match TRBD2. Germline values: CDR1 MDHEN, CDR2 SYDVKM. There are 16 residues in the CDR3. The J segment lost 2 bases and the V segment lost 6 bases, leaving 10 bases of the junction unmatched. The CDR3 protein is CASSKTGTRSTDTQYF. CDR3 sequence (DNA): TGTGCCAGCAGCAAAACCGGGACTAGGTCCACAGATACGCAGTATTTT.

This clone appeared a single time. The gene calls are TRBV7-2 and TRBJ2-1; 7 nucleotides match TRBD1. The germline V gene encodes CDR1 SGHTA and CDR2 FQGNSA. With 5 bases clipped from V and 10 bases from J, the junction kept 8 bases outside the gene matches. The CDR3 has 13 residues. The CDR3 nucleotides are TGTGCCAGCAGCGTTAACGGACAGGCAGAGCAGTTCTTC. Encoded protein: CASSVNGQAEQFF.

By share, this clone counts as large. CDR3 protein: CASISGQVYPYEQYF. For the CDR3, the DNA is TGTGCCAGCATTTCAGGGCAGGTTTACCCCTACGAGCAGTACTTC. The V and J genes are TRBV28 and TRBJ2-7; maybe TRBD1 (5 bases). Looked up from germline, CDR1 is MDHEN and CDR2 is SYDVKM. The CDR3 extends over 15 amino acids. Between the trimmed V and J ends, which lost 7 bases and 2 bases, there was a span of 18 bases.

The V gene is TRBV27, the J gene TRBJ2-2, with 9 nucleotides matching TRBD1. The CDR3 consists of 15 residues. Losses at the gene ends were 6 bases for V and 3 bases for J; bases not matched to a gene: 5. Per germline, CDR1 MNHEY and CDR2 SMNVEV (reference sequence). The CDR3 DNA sequence: TGTGCCAGCAGCTGGGGACAGGGACACACCGGGGAGCTGTTTTTT. Amino acid sequence: CASSWGQGHTGELFF.

The V call is TRBV15, the J call TRBJ2-7; tentatively, D is TRBD1 (6 bases). In germline, CDR1 is LNHNV, CDR2 YYDKDF (reference sequence). Trimming took 5 bases from V and 1 from J, leaving 6 bases between them. This CDR3 region has 12 residues. CDR3 nucleotides: TGTGCCACCAGCGGACAGTCCTACGAGCAGTACTTC. Amino acids: CATSGQSYEQYF.

This chain's CDR3 is CASLDRELNYGYTF. The CDR3 DNA reads TGTGCCAGCCTGGACAGGGAGCTTAACTATGGCTACACCTTC. The rearrangement joins TRBV2 to TRBJ1-2, with 8 bases aligning to TRBD1. The CDR3 extends over 14 amino acids. With 8 bases clipped from V and 1 base from J, the junction kept 6 bases outside the gene matches. Germline CDR1 and CDR2: SNHLY and FYNNEI.

The chain couples TRBV7-8 to TRBJ2-7, with 8 bases that match TRBD2. The CDR3 totals 15 residues. The trim removed 0 bases at V and 2 bases at J, leaving 3 bases unmatched. Germline V gene sequence: CDR1 SGHVS, CDR2 FQNEAQ. Written as DNA, the CDR3 is TGTGCCAGCAGCTTAGCAGCGGGAGATACCTACGAGCAGTACTTC. The encoded protein is CASSLAAGDTYEQYF. Variable domain in full (rest from reference TRBV7-8 and TRBJ2-7): GAGVSQSPRYKVAKRGQDVALRCDPISGHVSLFWYQQALGQGPEFLTYFQNEAQLDKSGLPSDRFFAERPEGSVSTLKIQRTQQEDSAVYLCASSLAAGDTYEQYFGPGTRLTVT.

This chain uses TRBV14 with TRBJ2-7; D unclear. The CDR3 consists of 14 residues. The germline V gene has CDR1 SGHDN and CDR2 FVKESK. The V gene lost 3 bases and the J gene lost 2 bases, with 11 bases spanning the gap. CDR3 sequence (DNA): TGTGCCAGCAGCCATACGTTAAATCCCTACGAGCAGTACTTC. Translating gives CASSHTLNPYEQYF.

The chain carries TRBV9 and TRBJ2-1; D is perhaps TRBD2 (6 bases). Per the germline V gene, CDR1 is SGDLS and CDR2 is YYNGEE. CDR3 length: 16 residues. V was pared by 0 bases and J by 0 bases, with 10 bases between. The CDR3 sequence is CASSVDYGSSYNEQFF. CDR3 sequence (DNA): TGTGCCAGCAGCGTAGATTACGGGAGCTCCTACAATGAGCAGTTCTTC.

The chain couples TRBV5-8 to TRBJ2-3, with 8 bases that match TRBD1. The V gene's germline CDR1 is SGHTS and CDR2 YDEGEE. The CDR3 loop spans 15 amino acids. After removal of 5 bases from V and 4 bases from J, the junction contained 9 bases not matched to a gene. The DNA for the CDR3 is TGTGCCAGCAGTATTGGCCAGGGGGCTGCAGATACGCAGTATTTT. This codes for CASSIGQGAADTQYF.

This clone was recorded once. The rearrangement links TRBV15 to TRBJ2-1; 9 bases agree with TRBD1. Germline CDR1 reads LNHNV; CDR2 reads YYDKDF (reference sequence). The CDR3 has 16 residues. Trimming cost V 4 bases and J 4 bases; bases outside gene matches: 8. In nucleotides, the CDR3 is TGTGCCACCAGCACAGAGCCCGGGACAGGGTACAATGAGCAGTTCTTC. Translation: CATSTEPGTGYNEQFF.

The chain carries TRBV5-4 and TRBJ2-7, with TRBD2 matching over 11 bases. The germline CDR1 and CDR2 sequences are SGHNT and YYREEE (reference sequence). The V gene end was trimmed by 0 bases and the J gene end by 6 bases; junction bases not matched to a gene: 11. CDR3 length equals 17 residues. The CDR3, as DNA: TGTGCCAGCAGCTTGGCCGTCGGTTTAGCGGGAGGGGTCGAGCAGTACTTC. It yields the protein CASSLAVGLAGGVEQYF.

CDR3 DNA sequence: TGTGCCAGCAGCGTAGATGAGCTAGCGGGGGAGGATGAGCAGTTCTTC. It codes for CASSVDELAGEDEQFF. This chain uses TRBV9 with TRBJ2-1; 10 nucleotides match TRBD2. Germline loops: CDR1 SGDLS, CDR2 YYNGEE. J gave up 8 bases and V 0 bases, and 8 bases lay outside the gene matches. CDR3 size: 16 residues.

The gene calls are TRBV13 and TRBJ2-5, with 15 bases that match TRBD2. The CDR3 contains 16 residues. J lost 2 bases, V lost 5 bases, and 3 bases had no gene match. Germline-derived CDR1 and CDR2 are PRHDT and FYEKMQ (reference sequence). The DNA of the CDR3 is TGTGCCAGCAGCGCGGGGACTAGCGGGAGGCAAGAGACCCAGTACTTC. Its protein is CASSAGTSGRQETQYF. Full variable domain (rest looked up from reference TRBV13 and TRBJ2-5): AAGVIQSPRHLIKEKRETATLKCYPIPRHDTVYWYQQGPGQDPQFLISFYEKMQSDKGSIPDRFSAQQFSDYHSELNMSSLELGDSALYFCASSAGTSGRQETQYFGPGTRLLVL.

Relative to its sample, this clone is large. J is TRBJ1-5 and V is TRBV5-1; the D gene is possibly TRBD1 (6 bases). Germline loops: CDR1 SGHRS, CDR2 YFSETQ. V lost 3 bases, J lost 7 bases, and 11 bases lay in between. The length of the CDR3 is 13 residues. CDR3 in amino acids: CASSSSGDQPQHF. The CDR3 bases are TGCGCCAGCAGCTCATCAGGGGACCAGCCCCAGCATTTT.

This clone was seen a single time. The rearrangement uses TRBV7-5 and TRBJ2-1; the table calls TRBD2, which could not be checked here. TRBV7-5 represents a pseudogene. The CDR3 consists of 18 residues. The CDR3 region is CASSPMGGSSGRLNEQFF. The CDR3 DNA is TGTGCCAGCAGCCCGATGGGGGGGTCTAGCGGGAGGCTCAATGAGCAGTTCTTC.

The V call is TRBV5-8, the J call TRBJ1-2; D is possibly TRBD1 (5 bases). The CDR3 extends over 15 amino acids. The V and J ends lost 5 bases and 6 bases respectively, with 20 bases between them. CDR1 SGHTS and CDR2 YDEGEE come from the germline V gene. The CDR3 DNA sequence: TGTGCCAGCAGGGGGGAGGCCTTTAAAGTCGATGGCTACACCTTC. This encodes CASRGEAFKVDGYTF.

This clone was counted a single time. The chain carries TRBV27 and TRBJ2-1; D uncertain. The CDR3 contains 15 residues. The V gene's germline CDR1 is MNHEY and CDR2 SMNVEV (reference sequence). V lost 0 bases to trimming and J lost 2 bases, with 8 bases between them. The CDR3 loop is CASSLSYNPYNEQFF. The CDR3 DNA reads as TGTGCCAGCAGTTTATCGTACAACCCCTACAATGAGCAGTTCTTC.

The rearrangement joins TRBV4-1 to TRBJ2-5; D is ambiguous. V lost 1 base and J lost 2, with 5 bases in between. The germline gives CDR1 MGHRA, CDR2 YSYEKL. The CDR3 runs to 13 residues. The CDR3 protein is CASSQGGQETQYF. The CDR3 DNA reads TGCGCCAGCAGCCAAGGAGGACAAGAGACCCAGTACTTC.

This clone was detected only a few times. CDR3 loop: CASSAGQGAPEAFF. CDR3 in DNA: TGTGCCAGCAGCGCGGGACAGGGGGCTCCTGAAGCTTTCTTT. The rearrangement uses TRBV27 and TRBJ1-1; 12 nucleotides agree with TRBD1. With V trimmed by 6 bases and J by 6 bases, 5 bases remained unmatched. The V gene's germline CDR1 is MNHEY and CDR2 SMNVEV (reference sequence). The CDR3 covers 14 residues.

This chain joins TRBV7-6 and TRBJ2-3; 12 bases match TRBD2. This CDR3 contains 16 residues. V trimming: 2 bases; J trimming: 4 bases; junction bases outside the gene matches: 4. Germline V gene sequence: CDR1 SGHVS, CDR2 FNYEAQ. The CDR3 DNA is TGTGCCAGCAGCTTAAGGGGACTAGCGGGTCCAGATACGCAGTATTTT. It codes for CASSLRGLAGPDTQYF. Full variable domain (remainder filled in from reference TRBV7-6 and TRBJ2-3): GAGVSQSPRYKVTKRGQDVALRCDPISGHVSLYWYRQALGQGPEFLTYFNYEAQQDKSGLPNDRFSAERPEGSISTLTIQRTEQRDSAMYRCASSLRGLAGPDTQYFGPGTRLTVL.

This clone occurred once. The rearrangement links TRBV2 to TRBJ2-2, with a weak D call TRBD2 (6 bases). Germline V gives CDR1 SNHLY, CDR2 FYNNEI. V lost 8 bases and J lost 0, with 16 bases in between. The CDR3 is 16 residues long. The CDR3 loop reads CASFLGGWTNTGELFF. The CDR3 region has the DNA TGTGCCAGCTTCCTCGGAGGGTGGACGAACACCGGGGAGCTGTTTTTT.

The V and J genes are TRBV2 and TRBJ2-7; weak D call: TRBD2 (6 bases). CDR1 SNHLY and CDR2 FYNNEI come from the germline V gene. Trimming shortened V by 8 bases and J by 5 bases, and 22 bases separated the two germline ends. The CDR3 runs 15 residues. The CDR3, as DNA: TGTGCCAGCCACTGGACCGCGGTCGGGGGAAACGAGCAGTACTTC. As protein: CASHWTAVGGNEQYF.

V is TRBV10-3 and J is TRBJ2-7, with 8 bases that match TRBD1. Trimming removed 4 bases from V and 5 bases from J; junction bases left unmatched: 7. This CDR3 is 14 amino acids long. Germline V lookup: CDR1 ENHRY, CDR2 SYGVKD. The CDR3 region is CAISAGQGADEQYF. The CDR3 DNA is TGTGCCATCAGTGCCGGGCAGGGGGCAGACGAGCAGTACTTC.

In its sample, this clone was seen once. V is TRBV7-9 and J is TRBJ2-7; D might be TRBD1 or TRBD2, each matching 5 bases. Trimming removed 5 bases from V and 0 bases from J, with 14 bases in between. The CDR3 contains 15 residues. Germline loops: CDR1 SEHNR, CDR2 FQNEAQ (reference sequence). As DNA, the CDR3 is TGTGCCAGCAGCACCCGGGACGGAAGCTCCTACGAGCAGTACTTC. Its translation is CASSTRDGSSYEQYF.

This chain uses TRBV11-2 with TRBJ2-7; 11 nucleotides match TRBD1. The CDR3 extends over 17 amino acids. Trimming at V came to 3 bases and at J to 0 bases, leaving 7 bases not matched to a gene. Germline loops: CDR1 SGHAT, CDR2 FQNNGV. CDR3 in amino acids: CASSLGTGGQSSYEQYF. CDR3 sequence (DNA): TGTGCCAGCAGCTTGGGGACAGGGGGTCAAAGCTCCTACGAGCAGTACTTC.

By frequency in the sample, this clone is medium-sized. The V call is TRBV5-1, the J call TRBJ1-1; D not certain. Per germline, CDR1 SGHRS and CDR2 YFSETQ. This CDR3 has 14 residues. The V end lost 5 bases, the J end lost 5 bases, and 16 bases lay between the germline ends. CDR3 coding DNA: TGCGCCAGCAGAGCTGGGGAATTTGGGACTGAAGCTTTCTTT. As protein: CASRAGEFGTEAFF.

This chain joins TRBV29-1 and TRBJ2-7, with 10 bases that match TRBD2. V lost 0 bases, J lost 6 bases, and 5 bases stayed unmatched. Germline CDR1 is SQVTM and CDR2 is ANQGSEA. This CDR3 is built from 14 residues. The CDR3, as DNA: TGCAGCGTTGAAGAAGGGCTAGCGGGAGTCGAGCAGTACTTC. Residues: CSVEEGLAGVEQYF.

By share, this clone ranks as medium-sized. V and J are TRBV7-6 and TRBJ2-2; D might be TRBD1 (6 bases). In germline, CDR1 is SGHVS, CDR2 FNYEAQ. There are 15 residues in the CDR3. V lost 3 bases and J lost 6, with 14 bases in between. This CDR3 is CASSFGQGPPGELFF. CDR3 sequence (DNA): TGTGCCAGCAGCTTTGGTCAGGGGCCCCCCGGGGAGCTGTTTTTT.

By frequency in the sample, this clone is hyperexpanded. The chain combines TRBV15 with TRBJ2-5; D is uncertain. Trimming took 6 bases from V and 5 from J, leaving 13 bases between them. The CDR3 runs to 13 residues. In germline, CDR1 is LNHNV, CDR2 YYDKDF (reference sequence). CDR3 residues: CATSQLAGETQYF. The CDR3 DNA follows: TGTGCCACCAGTCAACTTGCCGGGGAGACCCAGTACTTC.